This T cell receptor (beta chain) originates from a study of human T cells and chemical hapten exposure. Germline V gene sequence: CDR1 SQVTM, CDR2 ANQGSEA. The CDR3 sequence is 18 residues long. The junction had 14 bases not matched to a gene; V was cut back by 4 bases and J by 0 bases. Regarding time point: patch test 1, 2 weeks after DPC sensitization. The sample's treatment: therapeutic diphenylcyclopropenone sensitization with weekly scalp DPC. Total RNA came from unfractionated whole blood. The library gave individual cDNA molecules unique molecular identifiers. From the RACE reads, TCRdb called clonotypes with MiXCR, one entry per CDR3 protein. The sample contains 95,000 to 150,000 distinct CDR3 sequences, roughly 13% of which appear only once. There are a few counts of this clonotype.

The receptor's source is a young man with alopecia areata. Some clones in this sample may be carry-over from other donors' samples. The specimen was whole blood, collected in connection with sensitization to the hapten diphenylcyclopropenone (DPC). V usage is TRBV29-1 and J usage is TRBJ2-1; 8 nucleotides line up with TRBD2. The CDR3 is CSVVWVRAGGNSYNEQFF. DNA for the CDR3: TGCAGCGTTGTTTGGGTGAGGGCGGGGGGAAACTCCTACAATGAGCAGTTCTTC.